These 16 T cell receptor beta chains originate from one sample sequenced in a study of blood T cell repertoires in COVID-19. Assay used: immunoSEQ multiplex PCR; TCRdb lists only in-frame clones, some missing. The data contain approximately 300,000 clones, over 75% of them singletons. The sequenced sample consisted of peripheral blood. The receptors were sampled from a human donor with COVID-19, enrolled during active disease. The donor label of this sample is uncertain.

The V and J genes are TRBV5-1 and TRBJ1-5; the D gene is possibly TRBD1 (5 bases). CDR3 size: 15 residues. Trimming removed 5 bases from V and 0 bases from J, with 12 bases in between. CDR1 is SGHRS, CDR2 YFSETQ, per germline. The CDR3: CASREDSHSNQPQHF. As DNA, the CDR3 is TGCGCCAGCAGAGAAGACAGCCATAGCAATCAGCCCCAGCATTTT. The whole variable domain, filled in from reference TRBV5-1 and TRBJ1-5, reads KAGVTQTPRYLIKTRGQQVTLSCSPISGHRSVSWYQQTPGQGLQFLFEYFSETQRNKGNFPGRFSGRQFSNSRSEMNVSTLELGDSALYLCASREDSHSNQPQHFGDGTRLSIL.

The chain recombines TRBV5-1 with TRBJ1-2, with D perhaps matching TRBD1 (6 bases). The CDR3 runs to 16 residues. The germline V gene encodes CDR1 SGHRS and CDR2 YFSETQ. The germline V and J ends were trimmed by 1 base and 2 bases, with 15 bases remaining between them. CDR3 region: CASSLMVGQGNYGYTF. In DNA form, the CDR3 reads TGCGCCAGCAGCTTGATGGTAGGCCAGGGGAACTATGGCTACACCTTC.

The DNA of the CDR3 is TGTGCCAGTAGTATGAGGAGGAACACTGAAGCTTTCTTT. Translating it yields CASSMRRNTEAFF. This sequence joins TRBV19 and TRBJ1-1; D unclear. This CDR3 comprises 13 residues. CDR1 and CDR2 from the germline V gene are LNHDA and SQIVND (reference sequence). Trimming took 3 bases from V and 1 from J, leaving 6 bases between them.

This clone was seen just once. The chain couples TRBV6-2 or TRBV6-3 to TRBJ2-3; TRBD1 agrees at 7 bases. V lost 2 bases to trimming and J lost 3 bases; unmatched junction nucleotides: 2. CDR1 is MNHEY and CDR2 is SVGEGT in the germline V gene. The CDR3 runs to 14 residues. The CDR3 spells CASSYGQETDTQYF. In DNA, the CDR3 is TGTGCCAGCAGTTACGGACAGGAGACAGATACGCAGTATTTT.

The V gene is TRBV28, the J gene TRBJ1-1, with D possibly TRBD1 on 5 matching bases. Germline V gene lookup returns CDR1 MDHEN and CDR2 SYDVKM. This CDR3 region has 16 residues. With 3 bases removed from V and 0 bases from J, the gap between germline ends came to 14 bases. Written as DNA, the CDR3 is TGTGCCAGCAGTTTTCATCACCAGGGAATGAACACTGAAGCTTTCTTT. Residues: CASSFHHQGMNTEAFF.

This chain uses TRBV6-6 with TRBJ2-7, with 8 bases aligning to TRBD2. The last part of the DNA fits TRBJ2-1 better; the J call may be wrong. Germline CDR1 reads MNHNY; CDR2 reads SVGAGI (reference sequence). CDR3 size: 15 residues. The CDR3: CASTHKREWNNEQFF. In DNA, the CDR3 is TGTGCCAGCACCCATAAGCGGGAGTGGAACAATGAGCAGTTCTTC.

The rearrangement joins TRBV7-9 to TRBJ1-5, with TRBD1 as a possible D gene (5 bases). V was pared by 4 bases and J by 3 bases, with 13 bases between. Per the germline V gene, CDR1 is SEHNR and CDR2 is FQNEAQ (reference sequence). This CDR3 contains 15 residues. CDR3 sequence (DNA): TGTGCCAGCAGCTCAGACAGCTTTTTCAATCAGCCCCAGCATTTT. It encodes CASSSDSFFNQPQHF.

The chain recombines TRBV3-1 (or the pseudogene TRBV3-2) with TRBJ2-5; D perhaps matches TRBD1 (5 bases). V lost 10 bases and J lost 3, with 12 bases in between. CDR1 is LGHDT and CDR2 is YNNKEL in the germline V gene (reference sequence). The CDR3 extends over 12 amino acids. The CDR3, as DNA: TGTGCCACAGGGCGGATAAAAGAGACCCAGTACTTC. It is translated as CATGRIKETQYF.

V and J are TRBV28 and TRBJ1-5; D not certain. Per germline, CDR1 MDHEN and CDR2 SYDVKM. The CDR3 length is 14 residues. V was shortened by 5 bases and J by 2 bases, with 10 bases between the two germline ends. Here the CDR3 reads CASSRAMGNQPQHF. Here the CDR3 DNA reads TGTGCCAGCAGTCGAGCCATGGGCAATCAGCCCCAGCATTTT.

A note on this clone: One junction end disagrees with the germline gene, perhaps due to a read error. For the CDR3, the DNA is TGTGCCAGCAGCCTAGCGGGAGGGCCTTACAATGAGCAGTTCTTC. Translation: CASSLAGGPYNEQFF. The chain joins TRBV7-9 to TRBJ2-1; TRBD2 matches at 12 bases. The CDR3 extends over 15 amino acids. Germline assignment: CDR1 SEHNR and CDR2 FQNEAQ (reference sequence).

V gene TRBV10-1 combines with J gene TRBJ2-3, with TRBD1 matching 8 bases. The CDR3 runs 16 residues. Germline V lookup: CDR1 WNHNN, CDR2 SYGVQD (reference sequence). The J segment lost 5 bases and the V segment lost 6 bases, leaving 13 bases of the junction unmatched. The chain's CDR3 is CASRALLVGQGDTQYF. For the CDR3, the DNA is TGCGCCAGCAGGGCCCTCTTAGTAGGACAGGGAGATACGCAGTATTTT.

The rearrangement joins TRBV2 to TRBJ2-3; TRBD1 matches 7 bases. This CDR3 comprises 15 residues. Trimming at V came to 10 bases and at J to 3 bases, leaving 13 bases not matched to a gene. In germline, CDR1 is SNHLY, CDR2 FYNNEI. CDR3 residues: CAITESDRVTDTQYF. The CDR3 nucleotides are TGTGCCATTACAGAATCCGACAGGGTAACAGATACGCAGTATTTT.

The chain combines TRBV7-8 with TRBJ2-1, with TRBD2 matching 15 bases. CDR3 length: 16 amino acids. V was pared by 1 base and J by 7 bases, with 2 bases of the junction left unmatched. Germline V gives CDR1 SGHVS, CDR2 FQNEAQ. The CDR3 DNA follows: TGTGCCAGCAGCTTAGAGGGGACTAGCGGGAGGAATGAGCAGTTCTTC. Amino acid sequence: CASSLEGTSGRNEQFF. Variable domain in full (rest from reference TRBV7-8 and TRBJ2-1): GAGVSQSPRYKVAKRGQDVALRCDPISGHVSLFWYQQALGQGPEFLTYFQNEAQLDKSGLPSDRFFAERPEGSVSTLKIQRTQQEDSAVYLCASSLEGTSGRNEQFFGPGTRLTVL.

This clone was observed a handful of times. The V gene is TRBV19, the J gene TRBJ1-2, with TRBD1 as a possible D gene (5 bases). V gave up 6 bases and J gave up 7 bases, with 21 bases separating them. Germline V gives CDR1 LNHDA, CDR2 SQIVND (reference sequence). CDR3 size: 15 residues. In DNA, the CDR3 is TGTGCCAGTAGCCCCTCCCGGGGGGACGGTCCTGGCTACACCTTC. This sequence encodes CASSPSRGDGPGYTF.

This clone was observed once. The V gene is TRBV18, the J gene TRBJ1-5; TRBD1 aligns across 7 bases. Looked up from germline, CDR1 is KGHSH and CDR2 is LQKENI. The V segment lost 3 bases and the J segment 0 bases; nucleotides outside the gene matches: 5. This CDR3 has 16 residues. CDR3 residues: CASSPMGQYSNQPQHF. CDR3 nucleotides: TGTGCCAGCTCACCGATGGGACAGTATAGCAATCAGCCCCAGCATTTT.

This clone was picked up a small number of times. This chain joins TRBV6-2 or TRBV6-3 and TRBJ1-2, with D perhaps TRBD1 (6 bases). The V gene lost 5 bases and the J gene lost 7 bases, with 14 bases spanning the gap. The CDR3 has 13 amino acids. Germline V gene lookup returns CDR1 MNHEY and CDR2 SVGEGT. The CDR3: CASSLNRDSGYTF. Here the CDR3 DNA reads TGTGCCAGCAGTCTTAACAGGGATTCTGGCTACACCTTC.